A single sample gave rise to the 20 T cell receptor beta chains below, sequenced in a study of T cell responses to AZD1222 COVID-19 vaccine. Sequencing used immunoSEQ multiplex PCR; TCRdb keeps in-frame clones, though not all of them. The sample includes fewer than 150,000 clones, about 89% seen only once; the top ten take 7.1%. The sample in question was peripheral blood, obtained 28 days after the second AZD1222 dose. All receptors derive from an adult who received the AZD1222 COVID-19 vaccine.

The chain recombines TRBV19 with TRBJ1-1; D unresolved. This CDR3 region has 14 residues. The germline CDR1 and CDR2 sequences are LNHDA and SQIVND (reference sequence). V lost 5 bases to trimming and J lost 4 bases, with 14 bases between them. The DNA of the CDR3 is TGTGCCAGTAGTCCTTGGAACGCGGGCACTGAAGCTTTCTTT. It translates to CASSPWNAGTEAFF. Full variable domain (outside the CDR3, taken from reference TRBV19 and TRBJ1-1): DGGITQSPKYLFRKEGQNVTLSCEQNLNHDAMYWYRQDPGQGLRLIYYSQIVNDFQKGDIAEGYSVSREKKESFPLTVTSAQKNPTAFYLCASSPWNAGTEAFFGQGTRLTVV.

Here the CDR3 DNA reads TGTGCCAGCGGTCCGGGACTAGCGGGAGGGTACGAGCAGTACTTC. Its translation: CASGPGLAGGYEQYF. This chain joins TRBV27 and TRBJ2-7; 16 positions agree with TRBD2. The J segment lost 4 bases and the V segment lost 8 bases, leaving 5 bases of the junction unmatched. Germline-derived CDR1 and CDR2 are MNHEY and SMNVEV (reference sequence). This CDR3 spans 15 amino acids.

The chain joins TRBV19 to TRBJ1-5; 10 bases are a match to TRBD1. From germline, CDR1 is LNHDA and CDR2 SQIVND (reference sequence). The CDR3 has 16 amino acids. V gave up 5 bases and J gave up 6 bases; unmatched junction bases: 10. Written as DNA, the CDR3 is TGTGCCAGTAGTCCTACGACAGGGGGCCTTGCTCAGCCCCAGCATTTT. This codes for CASSPTTGGLAQPQHF.

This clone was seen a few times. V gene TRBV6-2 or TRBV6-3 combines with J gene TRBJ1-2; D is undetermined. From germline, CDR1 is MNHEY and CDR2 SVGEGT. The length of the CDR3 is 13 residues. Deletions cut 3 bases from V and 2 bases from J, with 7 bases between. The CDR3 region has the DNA TGTGCCAGCAGTTATTCTTCGAACTATGGCTACACCTTC. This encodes CASSYSSNYGYTF.

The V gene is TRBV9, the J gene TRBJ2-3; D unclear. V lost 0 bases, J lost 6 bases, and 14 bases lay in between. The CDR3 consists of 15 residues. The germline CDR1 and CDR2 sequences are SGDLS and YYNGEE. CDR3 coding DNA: TGTGCCAGCAGCGTAGCCCCAGTTGTAGATGATACGCAGTATTTT. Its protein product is CASSVAPVVDDTQYF.

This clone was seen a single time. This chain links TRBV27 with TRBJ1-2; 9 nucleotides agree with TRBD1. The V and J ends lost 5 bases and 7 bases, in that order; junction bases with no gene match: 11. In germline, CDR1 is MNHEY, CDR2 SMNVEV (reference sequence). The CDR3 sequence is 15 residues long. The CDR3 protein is CASSTRTGALSGYTF. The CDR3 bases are TGTGCCAGCAGTACCCGGACAGGGGCACTGTCTGGCTACACCTTC.

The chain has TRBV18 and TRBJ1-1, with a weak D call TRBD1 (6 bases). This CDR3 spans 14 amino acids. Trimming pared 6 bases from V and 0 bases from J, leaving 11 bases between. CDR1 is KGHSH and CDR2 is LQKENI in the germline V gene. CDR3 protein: CASSRTALNTEAFF. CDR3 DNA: TGTGCCAGCTCGCGGACAGCCCTGAACACTGAAGCTTTCTTT.

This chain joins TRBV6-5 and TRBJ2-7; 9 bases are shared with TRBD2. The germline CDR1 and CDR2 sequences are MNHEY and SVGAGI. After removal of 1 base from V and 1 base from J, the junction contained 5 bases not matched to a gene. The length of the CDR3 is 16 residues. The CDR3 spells CASSYFSGGPSYEQYF. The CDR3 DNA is TGTGCCAGCAGTTACTTTAGCGGGGGACCATCCTACGAGCAGTACTTC.

The CDR3, as DNA: TGTGCCAGCAGTTCCTCCCGACATGAGGATCAGCCCCAGCATTTT. Its translation: CASSSSRHEDQPQHF. The chain is built from TRBV6-5 and TRBJ1-5, with unresolved D. CDR1 MNHEY and CDR2 SVGAGI come from the germline V gene. The CDR3 is 15 amino acids. Between the trimmed V and J ends, which lost 4 bases and 5 bases, there was a span of 15 bases.

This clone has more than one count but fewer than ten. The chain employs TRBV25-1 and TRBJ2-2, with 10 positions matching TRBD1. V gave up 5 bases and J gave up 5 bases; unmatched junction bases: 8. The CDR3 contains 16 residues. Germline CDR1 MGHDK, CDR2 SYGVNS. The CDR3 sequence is CASSPGTGVGTGELFF. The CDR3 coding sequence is TGTGCCAGCAGTCCGGGGACAGGGGTAGGGACCGGGGAGCTGTTTTTT.

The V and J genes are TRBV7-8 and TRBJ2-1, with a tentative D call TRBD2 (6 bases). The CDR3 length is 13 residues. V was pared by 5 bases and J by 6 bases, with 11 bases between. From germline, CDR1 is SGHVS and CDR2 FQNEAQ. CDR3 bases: TGTGCCAGCAGCCCCATCGGGGGCAATGAGCAGTTCTTC. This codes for CASSPIGGNEQFF.

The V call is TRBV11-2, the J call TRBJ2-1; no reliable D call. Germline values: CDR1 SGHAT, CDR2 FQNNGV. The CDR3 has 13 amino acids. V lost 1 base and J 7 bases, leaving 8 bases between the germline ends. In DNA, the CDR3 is TGTGCCAGCAGCTTAGGTAGGGAAAATGAGCAGTTCTTC. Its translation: CASSLGRENEQFF.

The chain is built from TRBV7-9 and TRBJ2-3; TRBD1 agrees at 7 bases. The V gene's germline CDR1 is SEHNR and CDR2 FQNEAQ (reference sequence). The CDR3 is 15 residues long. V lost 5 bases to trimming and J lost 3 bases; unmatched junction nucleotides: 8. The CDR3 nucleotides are TGTGCCAGCAGCCAAAGAACAGGGGAAACAGATACGCAGTATTTT. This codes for CASSQRTGETDTQYF.

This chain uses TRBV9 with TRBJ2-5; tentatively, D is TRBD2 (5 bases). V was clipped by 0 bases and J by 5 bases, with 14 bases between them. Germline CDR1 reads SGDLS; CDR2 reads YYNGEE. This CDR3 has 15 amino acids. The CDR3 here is CASSVVGAPGETQYF. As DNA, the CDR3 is TGTGCCAGCAGCGTAGTTGGCGCCCCGGGGGAGACCCAGTACTTC. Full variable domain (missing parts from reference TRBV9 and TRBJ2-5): DSGVTQTPKHLITATGQRVTLRCSPRSGDLSVYWYQQSLDQGLQFLIQYYNGEERAKGNILERFSAQQFPDLHSELNLSSLELGDSALYFCASSVVGAPGETQYFGPGTRLLVL.

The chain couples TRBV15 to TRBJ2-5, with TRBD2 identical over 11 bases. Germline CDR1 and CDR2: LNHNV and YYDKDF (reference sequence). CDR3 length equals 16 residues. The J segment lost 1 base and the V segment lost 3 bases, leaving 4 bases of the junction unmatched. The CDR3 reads CATSSWTSGSQETQYF. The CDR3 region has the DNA TGTGCCACCAGCAGCTGGACTAGCGGGTCCCAAGAGACCCAGTACTTC. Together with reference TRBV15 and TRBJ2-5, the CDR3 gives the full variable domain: DAMVIQNPRYQVTQFGKPVTLSCSQTLNHNVMYWYQQKSSQAPKLLFHYYDKDFNNEADTPDNFQSRRPNTSFCFLDIRSPGLGDTAMYLCATSSWTSGSQETQYFGPGTRLLVL.

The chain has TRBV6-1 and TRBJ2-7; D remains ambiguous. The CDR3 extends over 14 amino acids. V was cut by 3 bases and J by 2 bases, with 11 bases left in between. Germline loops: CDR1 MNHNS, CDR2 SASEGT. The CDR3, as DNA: TGTGCCAGCAGTGATGGGTTGGCCCCCTACGAGCAGTACTTC. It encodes CASSDGLAPYEQYF.

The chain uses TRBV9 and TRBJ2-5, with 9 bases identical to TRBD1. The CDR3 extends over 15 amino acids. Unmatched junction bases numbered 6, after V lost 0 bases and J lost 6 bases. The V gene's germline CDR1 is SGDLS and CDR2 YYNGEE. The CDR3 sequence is CASSVAWTGEQTQYF. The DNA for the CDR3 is TGTGCCAGCAGCGTAGCGTGGACAGGGGAACAGACCCAGTACTTC.

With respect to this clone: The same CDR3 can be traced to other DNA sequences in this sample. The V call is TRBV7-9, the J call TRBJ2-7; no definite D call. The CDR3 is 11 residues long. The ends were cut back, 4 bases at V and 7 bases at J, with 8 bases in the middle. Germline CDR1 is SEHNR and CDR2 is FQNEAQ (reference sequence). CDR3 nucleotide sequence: TGTGCCAGCAGCTGGGCTGGAGAGCAGTACTTC. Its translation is CASSWAGEQYF.

CDR3 DNA: TGTGCCAGCAGCACTAGCGGGGGGGCCGGGGAGACCCAGTACTTC. It translates to CASSTSGGAGETQYF. This chain uses TRBV9 with TRBJ2-5, with 13 bases aligning to TRBD2. V shed 4 bases, J shed 5 bases, and the junction held 5 bases outside the gene matches. CDR3 length: 15 amino acids. Germline-derived CDR1 and CDR2 are SGDLS and YYNGEE.

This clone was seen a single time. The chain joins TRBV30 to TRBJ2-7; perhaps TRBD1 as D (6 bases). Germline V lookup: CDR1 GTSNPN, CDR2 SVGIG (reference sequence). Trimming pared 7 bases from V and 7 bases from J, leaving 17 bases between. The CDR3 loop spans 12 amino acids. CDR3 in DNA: TGTGCCTTCCGGGACAACACGTTAGAGCAGTACTTC. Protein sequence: CAFRDNTLEQYF.